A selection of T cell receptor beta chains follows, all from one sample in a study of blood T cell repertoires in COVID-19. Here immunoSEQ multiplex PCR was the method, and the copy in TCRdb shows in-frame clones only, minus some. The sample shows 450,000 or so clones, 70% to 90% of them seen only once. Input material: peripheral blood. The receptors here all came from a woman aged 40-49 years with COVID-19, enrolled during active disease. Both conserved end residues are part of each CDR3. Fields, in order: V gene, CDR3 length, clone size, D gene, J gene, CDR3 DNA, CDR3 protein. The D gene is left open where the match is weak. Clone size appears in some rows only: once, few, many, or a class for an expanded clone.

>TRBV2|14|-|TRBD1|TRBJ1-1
TGTGCCAGCAGGAGGGACAGTATATTCACTGAAGCTTTCTTT
CASRRDSIFTEAFF
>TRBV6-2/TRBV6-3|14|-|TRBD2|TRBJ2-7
TGTGCCAGCAGTTACGCCCGGACTAGTCCCGAGCAGTACTTC
CASSYARTSPEQYF
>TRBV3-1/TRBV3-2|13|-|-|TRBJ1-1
TGTGCCAGCAGCCCGAGGGAGAACACTGAAGCTTTCTTT
CASSPRENTEAFF
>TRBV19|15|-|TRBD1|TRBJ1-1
TGTGCCAGTAGTCCGGGACAGGGGTTAGTCACTGAAGCTTTCTTT
CASSPGQGLVTEAFF
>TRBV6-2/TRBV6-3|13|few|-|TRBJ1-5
TGTGCCAGCAGTTACCGGGACAATCAGCCCCAGCATTTT
CASSYRDNQPQHF
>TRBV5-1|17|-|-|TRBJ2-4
TGCGCCAGCAGCTCCGTTGGAGGTGGGCGGGCGGGAAACATTCAGTACTTC
CASSSVGGGRAGNIQYF
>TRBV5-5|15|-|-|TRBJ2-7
TGTGCCAGCAGCTTGGAGGGGAGGTTAAGCTACGAGCAGTACTTC
CASSLEGRLSYEQYF
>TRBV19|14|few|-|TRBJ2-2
TGTGCCAGTAGTCTGATTGGGACTACCGGGGAGCTGTTTTTT
CASSLIGTTGELFF
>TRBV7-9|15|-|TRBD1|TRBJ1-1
TGTGCCAGCAGCTTCCCAGGGGGCGTGAACACTGAAGCTTTCTTT
CASSFPGGVNTEAFF
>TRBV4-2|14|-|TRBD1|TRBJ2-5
TGTGCCAGCAGCCCGGGGACAGCGCTAGAGACCCAGTACTTC
CASSPGTALETQYF
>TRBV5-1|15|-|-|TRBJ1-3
TGCGCCAGCAGCTTGGATCCAGGCGCTGGAAACACCATATATTTT
CASSLDPGAGNTIYF
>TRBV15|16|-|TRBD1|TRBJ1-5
TGTGCCACCAGCAGAGATCACGGGACAGGGGATGAGCCCCAGCATTTT
CATSRDHGTGDEPQHF
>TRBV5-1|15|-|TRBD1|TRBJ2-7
TGCGCCAGCAGCCCCGGGACAGGGCGAATAGGGGAGCAGTACTTC
CASSPGTGRIGEQYF
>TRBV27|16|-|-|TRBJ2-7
TGTGCCAGCAGTTTTTCCAAACAGCGGAACTCCTACGAGCAGTACTTC
CASSFSKQRNSYEQYF
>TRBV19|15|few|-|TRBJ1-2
TGTGCCAGTAGCCGTTCGGGGAGTCAACGCTATGGCTACACCTTC
CASSRSGSQRYGYTF
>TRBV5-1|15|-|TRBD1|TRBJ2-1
TGCGCCAGCAGCCCGGGACAGAGCTCCTACAATGAGCAGTTCTTC
CASSPGQSSYNEQFF
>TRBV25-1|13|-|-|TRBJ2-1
TGTGCCAGCAGTGAAGTGGGGAGGCAAGAGCAGTTCTTC
CASSEVGRQEQFF
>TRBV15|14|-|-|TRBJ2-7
TGTGCCACCAGCAGAGAGCGGTCCCCCTACGAGCAGTACTTC
CATSRERSPYEQYF
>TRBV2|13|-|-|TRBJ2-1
TGTGCCAGCAGTCCCCCAGGGTACAATGAGCAGTTCTTC
CASSPPGYNEQFF
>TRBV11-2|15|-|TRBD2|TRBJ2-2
TGTGCCAGCAGCTTAGTTTCTAGCGGCGGGGGGGAGCTGTTTTTT
CASSLVSSGGGELFF
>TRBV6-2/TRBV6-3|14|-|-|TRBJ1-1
TGTGCCAGCAGTTACCCGGTCCCTAACACTGAAGCTTTCTTT
CASSYPVPNTEAFF
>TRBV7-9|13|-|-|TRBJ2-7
TGTGCCAGCAGCTTACCCACACGCTACGAGCAGTACTTC
CASSLPTRYEQYF
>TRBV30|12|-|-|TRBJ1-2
TGTGCCTGGACTCCGAGTGCCGATGGCTACACCTTC
CAWTPSADGYTF
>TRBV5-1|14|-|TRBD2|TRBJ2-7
TGCGCCAGCAGCTCCGCCGGGACTAGTCACGAGCAGTACTTC
CASSSAGTSHEQYF
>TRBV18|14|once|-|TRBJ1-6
TGTGCCAGCTCACCGGGGGGGTTAGATTCACCCCTCCACTTT
CASSPGGLDSPLHF
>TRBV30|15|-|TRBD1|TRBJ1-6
TGTGCCTGGAGTGTATTGCACAGGGGAAATTCACCCCTCCACTTT
CAWSVLHRGNSPLHF
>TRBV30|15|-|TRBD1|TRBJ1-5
TGTGCCTGGAGTGGACAGGGGGGAAGCAATCAGCCCCAGCATTTT
CAWSGQGGSNQPQHF
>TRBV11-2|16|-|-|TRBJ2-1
TGTGCCAGCAGCTTAGTTTTTTTGAGCTCCTACAATGAGCAGTTCTTC
CASSLVFLSSYNEQFF
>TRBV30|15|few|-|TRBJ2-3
TGTGCCTGGACCAGAGGGGCAGGGGACACAGATACGCAGTATTTT
CAWTRGAGDTDTQYF
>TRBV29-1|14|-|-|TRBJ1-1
TGCAGCGTCGCCGTCGGGGGATCGAACACTGAAGCTTTCTTT
CSVAVGGSNTEAFF
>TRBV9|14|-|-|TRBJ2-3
TGTGCCAGCAGCCCCATCCAGCGGACAGATACGCAGTATTTT
CASSPIQRTDTQYF
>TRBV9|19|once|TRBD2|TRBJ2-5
TGTGCCAGCAGCGTAGCTACCCGGACTAGCGGGAGGCCAGGGGAGACCCAGTACTTC
CASSVATRTSGRPGETQYF
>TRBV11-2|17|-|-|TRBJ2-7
TGTGCCAGCAGCTCTACGACAGACCTAATCAAACCCTACGAGCAGTACTTC
CASSSTTDLIKPYEQYF
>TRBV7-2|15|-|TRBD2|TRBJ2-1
TGTGCCAGCAGCTTCTCTAGCGGGAGACTCAATGAGCAGTTCTTC
CASSFSSGRLNEQFF
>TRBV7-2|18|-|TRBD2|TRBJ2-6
TGTGCCAGCAGCTTAGGGCTAGCGGGAGTGTCTGGGGCCAACGTCCTGACTTTC
CASSLGLAGVSGANVLTF
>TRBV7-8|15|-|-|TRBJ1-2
TGTGCCAGCAGCCTGACCCTCGGGGGGCGCGAGGGCTACACCTTC
CASSLTLGGREGYTF
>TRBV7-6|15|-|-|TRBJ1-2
TGTGCCAGCAGCTTAGCCGGGAACAGGGACTATGGCTACACCTTC
CASSLAGNRDYGYTF
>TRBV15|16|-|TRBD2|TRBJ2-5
TGTGCCACCAGCAGAGATATCCTAGCGGGCGTCGAGACCCAGTACTTC
CATSRDILAGVETQYF
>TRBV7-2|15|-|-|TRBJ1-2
TGTGCCAGCAGTTCCTATACCAGGGGTAGTGGCGGCTACACCTTC
CASSSYTRGSGGYTF
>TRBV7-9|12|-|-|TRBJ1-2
TGTGCCAGCAGCTTAGGTAGTTCCGGCTACACCTTC
CASSLGSSGYTF
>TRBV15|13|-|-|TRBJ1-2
TGTGCCACCAGCAGAGTAGCAGACTATGGCTACACCTTC
CATSRVADYGYTF
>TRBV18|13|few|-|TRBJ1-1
TGTGCCAGCTCACCTCAGGGGAACACTGAAGCTTTCTTT
CASSPQGNTEAFF
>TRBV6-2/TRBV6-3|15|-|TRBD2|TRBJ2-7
TGTGCCAGCAGTTACTCGAGGCTAGCGGGAGTTGAGCAGTACTTC
CASSYSRLAGVEQYF
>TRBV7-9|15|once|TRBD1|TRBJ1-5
TGTGCCAGCAGCGCCCCAGGGACAGGGGATCAGCCCCAGCATTTT
CASSAPGTGDQPQHF
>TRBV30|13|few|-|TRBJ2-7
TGTGCCTGGAGTACCGGTATGAGTTACGAGCAGTACTTC
CAWSTGMSYEQYF
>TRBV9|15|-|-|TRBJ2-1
TGTGCCAGCAGCGTAGAGGGGTTCTCCTACAATGAGCAGTTCTTC
CASSVEGFSYNEQFF
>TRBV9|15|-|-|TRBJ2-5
TGTGCCAGCAGCGTGGGGACCGGGAGCCTGGAGACCCAGTACTTC
CASSVGTGSLETQYF
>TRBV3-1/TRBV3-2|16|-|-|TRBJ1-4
TGTGCCAGCAGCCGAATTCACAGTCCAACTAATGAAAAACTGTTTTTT
CASSRIHSPTNEKLFF
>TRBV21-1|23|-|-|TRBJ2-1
TGTGCCAGCAGCAAAGTCCCCCTCAAGGACAGGGGGTCTAGCGGGGACCCTGACAATGAGCAGTTCTTC
CASSKVPLKDRGSSGDPDNEQFF
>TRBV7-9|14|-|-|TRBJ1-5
TGTGCCAGCACTCTGGGAGGGCTCAATCAGCCCCAGCATTTT
CASTLGGLNQPQHF
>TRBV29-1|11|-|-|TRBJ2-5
TGCAGCGTTGGACTGAAAGAGACCCAGTACTTC
CSVGLKETQYF
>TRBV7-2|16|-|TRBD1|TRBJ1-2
TGTGCCAGCAGCTTTCAAACAGGGGGAGCAGTCTATGGCTACACCTTC
CASSFQTGGAVYGYTF
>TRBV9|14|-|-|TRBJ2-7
TGTGCCAGCAGCGCTACTGGACAGCCCCACGAGCAGTACTTC
CASSATGQPHEQYF
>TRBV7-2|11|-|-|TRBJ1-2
TGTGCCAGCAGCTTAAGAGGGCCCATCCGCTTC
CASSLRGPIRF
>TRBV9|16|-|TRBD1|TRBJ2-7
TGTGCCAGCAGCGTAAGCCCCGGGACAGGGGTGCGCGAGCAGTACTTC
CASSVSPGTGVREQYF